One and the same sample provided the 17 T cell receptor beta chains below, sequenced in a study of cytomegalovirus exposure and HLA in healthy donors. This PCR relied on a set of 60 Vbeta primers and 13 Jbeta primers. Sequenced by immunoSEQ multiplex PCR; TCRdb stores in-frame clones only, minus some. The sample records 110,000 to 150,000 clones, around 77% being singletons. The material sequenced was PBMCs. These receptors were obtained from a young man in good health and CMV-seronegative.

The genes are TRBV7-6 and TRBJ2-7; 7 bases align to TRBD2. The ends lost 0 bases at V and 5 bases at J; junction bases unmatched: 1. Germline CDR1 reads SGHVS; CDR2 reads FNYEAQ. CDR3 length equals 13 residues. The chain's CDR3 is CASSLAAGDEQYF. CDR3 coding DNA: TGTGCCAGCAGCTTAGCGGCGGGGGACGAGCAGTACTTC.

Here the CDR3 DNA reads TGTGCCAGCAGCTTACCAGGGGGTTCAGACGAGCAGTACTTC. Its protein is CASSLPGGSDEQYF. The chain is built from TRBV7-9 and TRBJ2-7; 7 bases agree with TRBD1. The CDR3 has 14 residues. Germline V gene lookup returns CDR1 SEHNR and CDR2 FQNEAQ (reference sequence). V dropped 2 bases and J dropped 5; count of bases not matched to a gene: 6.

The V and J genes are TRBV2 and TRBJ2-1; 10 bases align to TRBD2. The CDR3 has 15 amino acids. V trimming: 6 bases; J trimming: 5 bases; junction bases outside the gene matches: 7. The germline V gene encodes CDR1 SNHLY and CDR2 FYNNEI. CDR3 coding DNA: TGTGCCAGCAGCGCCGGGACTAGCGCGAACAATGAGCAGTTCTTC. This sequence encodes CASSAGTSANNEQFF. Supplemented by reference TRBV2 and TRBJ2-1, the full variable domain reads EPEVTQTPSHQVTQMGQEVILRCVPISNHLYFYWYRQILGQKVEFLVSFYNNEISEKSEIFDDQFSVERPDGSNFTLKIRSTKLEDSAMYFCASSAGTSANNEQFFGPGTRLTVL.

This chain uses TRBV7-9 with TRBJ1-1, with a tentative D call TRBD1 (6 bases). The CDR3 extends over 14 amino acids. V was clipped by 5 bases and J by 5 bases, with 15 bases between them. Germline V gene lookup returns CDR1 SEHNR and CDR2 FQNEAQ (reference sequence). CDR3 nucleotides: TGTGCCAGCAGCCGCGGTTGGGGGCTGACTGAAGCTTTCTTT. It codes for CASSRGWGLTEAFF.

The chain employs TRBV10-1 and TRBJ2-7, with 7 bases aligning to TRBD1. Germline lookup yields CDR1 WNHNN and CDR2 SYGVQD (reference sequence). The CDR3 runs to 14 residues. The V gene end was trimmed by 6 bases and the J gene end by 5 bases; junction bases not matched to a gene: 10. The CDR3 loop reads CASSQTGISHEQYF. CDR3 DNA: TGCGCCAGCAGCCAGACAGGGATCAGCCACGAGCAGTACTTC.

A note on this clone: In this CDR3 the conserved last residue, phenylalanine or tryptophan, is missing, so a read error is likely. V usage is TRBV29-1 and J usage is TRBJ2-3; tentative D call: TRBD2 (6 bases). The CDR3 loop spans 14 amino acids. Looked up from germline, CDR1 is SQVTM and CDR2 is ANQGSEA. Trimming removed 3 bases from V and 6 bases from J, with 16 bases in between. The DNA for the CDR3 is TGCAGCGTTGACATGGGAGGACGGCGGGATACGCAGTATCTT. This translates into CSVDMGGRRDTQYL.

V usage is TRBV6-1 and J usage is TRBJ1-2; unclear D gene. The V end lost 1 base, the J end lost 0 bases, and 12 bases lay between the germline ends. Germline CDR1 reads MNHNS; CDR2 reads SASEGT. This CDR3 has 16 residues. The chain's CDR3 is CASSEVVTATNYGYTF. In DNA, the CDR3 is TGTGCCAGCAGTGAAGTTGTAACAGCCACTAACTATGGCTACACCTTC.

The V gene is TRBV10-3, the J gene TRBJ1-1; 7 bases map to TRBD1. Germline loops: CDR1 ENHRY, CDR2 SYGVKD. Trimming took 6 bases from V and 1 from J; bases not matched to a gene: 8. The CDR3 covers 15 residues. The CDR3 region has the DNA TGTGCCATCAGGGCTCCACAGGGGTGGAACACTGAAGCTTTCTTT. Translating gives CAIRAPQGWNTEAFF.

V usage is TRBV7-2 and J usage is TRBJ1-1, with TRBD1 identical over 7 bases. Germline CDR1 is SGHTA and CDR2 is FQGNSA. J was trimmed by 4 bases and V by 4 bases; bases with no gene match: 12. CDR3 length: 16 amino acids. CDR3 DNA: TGTGCCAGCAGCTCAGACAGGGTATTCATTGGCACTGAAGCTTTCTTT. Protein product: CASSSDRVFIGTEAFF.

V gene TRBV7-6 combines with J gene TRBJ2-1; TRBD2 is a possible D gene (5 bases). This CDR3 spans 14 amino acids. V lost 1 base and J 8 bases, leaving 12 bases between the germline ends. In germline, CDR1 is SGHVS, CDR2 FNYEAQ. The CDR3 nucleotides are TGTGCCAGCAGCTTAGTCCGGCTAGCCCATGAGCAGTTCTTC. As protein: CASSLVRLAHEQFF.

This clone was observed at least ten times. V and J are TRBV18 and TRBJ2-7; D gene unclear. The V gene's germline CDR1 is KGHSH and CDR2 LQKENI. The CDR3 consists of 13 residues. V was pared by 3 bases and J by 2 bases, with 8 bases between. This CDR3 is CASSPGEAYEQYF. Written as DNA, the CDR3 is TGTGCCAGCTCACCTGGAGAGGCCTACGAGCAGTACTTC.

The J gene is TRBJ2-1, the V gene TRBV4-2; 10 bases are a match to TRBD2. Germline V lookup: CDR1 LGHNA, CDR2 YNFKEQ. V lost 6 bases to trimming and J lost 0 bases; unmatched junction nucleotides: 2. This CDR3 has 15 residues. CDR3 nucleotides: TGTGCCAGCAGTCCTAGCGGGAGCTCCTACAATGAGCAGTTCTTC. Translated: CASSPSGSSYNEQFF.

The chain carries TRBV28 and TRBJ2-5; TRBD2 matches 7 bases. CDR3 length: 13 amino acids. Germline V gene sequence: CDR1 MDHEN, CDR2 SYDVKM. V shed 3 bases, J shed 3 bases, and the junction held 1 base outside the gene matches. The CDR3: CASSLGREETQYF. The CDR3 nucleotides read TGTGCCAGCAGTTTGGGGAGGGAAGAGACCCAGTACTTC. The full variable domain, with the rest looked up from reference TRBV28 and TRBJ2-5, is DVKVTQSSRYLVKRTGEKVFLECVQDMDHENMFWYRQDPGLGLRLIYFSYDVKMKEKGDIPEGYSVSREKKERFSLILESASTNQTSMYLCASSLGREETQYFGPGTRLLVL.

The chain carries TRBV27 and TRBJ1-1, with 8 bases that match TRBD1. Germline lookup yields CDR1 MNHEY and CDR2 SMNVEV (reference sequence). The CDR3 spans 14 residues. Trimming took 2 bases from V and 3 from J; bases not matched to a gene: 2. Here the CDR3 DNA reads TGTGCCAGCAGTTTAGGACAGGGAGACACTGAAGCTTTCTTT. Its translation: CASSLGQGDTEAFF.

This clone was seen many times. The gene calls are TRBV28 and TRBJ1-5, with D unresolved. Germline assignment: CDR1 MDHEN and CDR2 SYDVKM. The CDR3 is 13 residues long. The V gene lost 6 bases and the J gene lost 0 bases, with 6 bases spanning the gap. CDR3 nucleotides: TGTGCCAGCAGGGAGAGTAGCAATCAGCCCCAGCATTTT. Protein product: CASRESSNQPQHF.

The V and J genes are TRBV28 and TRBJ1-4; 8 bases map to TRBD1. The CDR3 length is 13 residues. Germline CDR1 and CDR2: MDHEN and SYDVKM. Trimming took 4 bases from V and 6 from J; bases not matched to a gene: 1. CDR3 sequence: CASSSGGDEKLFF. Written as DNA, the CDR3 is TGTGCCAGCAGTTCAGGGGGCGATGAAAAACTGTTTTTT.

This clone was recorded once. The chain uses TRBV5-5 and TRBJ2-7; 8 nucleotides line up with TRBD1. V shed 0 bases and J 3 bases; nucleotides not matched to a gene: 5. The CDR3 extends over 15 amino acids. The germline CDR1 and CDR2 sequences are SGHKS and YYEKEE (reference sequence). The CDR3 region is CASSLVPGGFYEQYF. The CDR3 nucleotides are TGTGCCAGCAGCTTGGTACCAGGGGGCTTCTACGAGCAGTACTTC.